The rows below give T cell receptor beta chains drawn from one sample of a study of control samples from healthy donors and cancer patients. Repertoires were generated with immunoSEQ multiplex PCR, while TCRdb's copy carries only in-frame clones and drops some. The table has about 70,000 clones, 75% to 90% seen once; the top ten hold roughly 28%. The sample was blood. These TCRs come from a man aged 50 to 60 in good health. Each CDR3 is given with its conserved first and last residue. The D gene is left open where the match is weak. Part of the rows lack a size; the others show once, few, many or a class for expanded clones.

V gene	clone size	D gene	J gene	CDR3 DNA	CDR3 protein
TRBV4-3	-	-	TRBJ1-6	TGCGCCAGCAGTCAGGACGGGGGTTATAATTCACCCCTCCACTTT	CASSQDGGYNSPLHF
TRBV29-1	-	-	TRBJ2-7	TGCAGCGTTGAACAGGGCTACGAGCAGTACTTC	CSVEQGYEQYF
TRBV29-1	-	-	TRBJ1-6	TGCAGCGTTCGCTCCGAGACAACGGCTTCACCCCTCCACTTT	CSVRSETTASPLHF
TRBV4-3	-	-	TRBJ2-3	TGCGCCAGCAGCCAAGGAGGGGGCGGGGGCGTTCTTACAGATACGCAGTATTTT	CASSQGGGGGVLTDTQYF
TRBV19	once	-	TRBJ1-6	TGTGCCAGTAGTGTGGGGCCTTACGACACTAATAATTCACCCCTCCACTTT	CASSVGPYDTNNSPLHF
TRBV4-3	-	-	TRBJ1-4	TGCGCCAGCAGCCAAGATGTAGCAGGGAGTGAAAAACTGTTTTTT	CASSQDVAGSEKLFF
TRBV29-1	-	-	TRBJ2-6	TGCAGCGTTATCAGCTCTGGGGCCAACGTCCTGACTTTC	CSVISSGANVLTF
TRBV5-1	-	TRBD1	TRBJ1-2	TGCGCCAGCAGCTTGGTTGCAGGGGGTAACTATGGCTACACCTTC	CASSLVAGGNYGYTF
TRBV9	-	TRBD1	TRBJ2-4	TGTGCCAGCAGCGGGCTAAGGGACAGGGGAGACATTCAGTACTTC	CASSGLRDRGDIQYF
TRBV10-3	-	-	TRBJ1-2	TGTGCCATCAGGGCGGGACGCGGTGGCTATGGCTACACCTTC	CAIRAGRGGYGYTF
TRBV11-2	-	-	TRBJ2-5	TGTGCCAGCAGCTTAGCAGGACCGCAAGAGACCCAGTACTTC	CASSLAGPQETQYF
TRBV3-1/TRBV3-2	-	TRBD2	TRBJ2-1	TGTGCCAGCAGCCCGGAGGTAGCGGGCTATGAGCAGTTCTTC	CASSPEVAGYEQFF
TRBV27	-	-	TRBJ2-1	TGTGCCAGCTCGGGATGGGGCCTGAATGAGCAGTTCTTC	CASSGWGLNEQFF
TRBV29-1	-	-	TRBJ1-2	TGCAGCGTTGAACATCGGCAGGGGAGCTACACCTTC	CSVEHRQGSYTF
TRBV5-6	-	-	TRBJ1-3	TGTGCCAGCAGCCCCGGGGACTCTGGAAACACCATATATTTT	CASSPGDSGNTIYF
TRBV3-1/TRBV3-2	few	TRBD2	TRBJ2-2	TGTGCCAGCAGCCAACTCAGGACTAGCGGGAGCCCCGGAGAGAACACCGGGGAGCTGTTTTTT	CASSQLRTSGSPGENTGELFF
TRBV14	once	TRBD1	TRBJ2-2	TGTGCCAGCAGCTTACGGACAGGGAATACCGGGGAGCTGTTTTTT	CASSLRTGNTGELFF
TRBV6-2/TRBV6-3	-	-	TRBJ1-2	TGTGCCAGCAGCTTCATTCCGACAGCCCCTAATGGCTACACCTTC	CASSFIPTAPNGYTF
TRBV29-1	once	TRBD1	TRBJ1-5	TGCAGCGTTGGACAGGGGGGACCGAATCAGCCCCAGCATTTT	CSVGQGGPNQPQHF
TRBV10-1	-	-	TRBJ1-5	TGCGCCATCCTTGACCCGGGACGGAGACCTAATAGCAATCAGCCCCAGCATTTT	CAILDPGRRPNSNQPQHF
TRBV3-1/TRBV3-2	-	-	TRBJ2-7	TGTGCCAGCAGCCAGGACTTACTAGCTGGATACGAGCAGTACTTC	CASSQDLLAGYEQYF
TRBV9	-	TRBD1	TRBJ2-7	TGTGCCAGCAGCGTAGGGACAGGGGTCCACGAGCAGTACTTC	CASSVGTGVHEQYF